Below, 5 T cell receptor beta chains from the same sample are listed, as sequenced in a study of shared clonotypes between healthy human individuals. Naive CD8 populations comprised CD45RO-negative cells positively selected for CCR7, excluding terminally differentiated effector memory CD45RA+ cells. Produced via immunoSEQ multiplex PCR; TCRdb's table is partial and in-frame only. The table records 550,000 to 600,000 clones, more than 95% of them present only once. Sequencing used naive CD8+ T cells sorted from blood. Receptors were obtained from a man aged 25 to 40 in good health.

The chain uses TRBV5-1 and TRBJ2-5; D is unclear. In germline, CDR1 is SGHRS, CDR2 YFSETQ. This CDR3 comprises 13 residues. With 1 base removed from V and 2 bases from J, the gap between germline ends came to 6 bases. In nucleotides, the CDR3 is TGCGCCAGCAGCTTGTACAGACAAGAGACCCAGTACTTC. Amino acid sequence: CASSLYRQETQYF.

V is TRBV15 and J is TRBJ1-2, with 7 bases matching TRBD1. Germline-derived CDR1 and CDR2 are LNHNV and YYDKDF (reference sequence). With 6 bases clipped from V and 7 bases from J, the junction kept 11 bases outside the gene matches. The CDR3 is made up of 14 amino acids. CDR3 DNA: TGTGCCACCAGGGATCCCCGTGACAGGGTTGGCTACACCTTC. It is translated as CATRDPRDRVGYTF.

The rearrangement uses TRBV7-6 and TRBJ2-1; 15 positions match TRBD2. The CDR3 is 19 residues long. Trimming cost V 5 bases and J 2 bases; bases outside gene matches: 10. Germline values: CDR1 SGHVS, CDR2 FNYEAQ. The CDR3 here is CASSPGLAGGPGAYNEQFF. CDR3 sequence (DNA): TGTGCCAGCAGCCCTGGACTAGCGGGAGGGCCTGGTGCCTACAATGAGCAGTTCTTC. Looking up the rest from reference TRBV7-6 and TRBJ2-1 gives the full variable domain: GAGVSQSPRYKVTKRGQDVALRCDPISGHVSLYWYRQALGQGPEFLTYFNYEAQQDKSGLPNDRFSAERPEGSISTLTIQRTEQRDSAMYRCASSPGLAGGPGAYNEQFFGPGTRLTVL.

V gene TRBV29-1 combines with J gene TRBJ1-2; the D gene is possibly TRBD1 (5 bases). Trimming pared 7 bases from V and 2 bases from J, leaving 14 bases between. This CDR3 has 13 residues. The germline CDR1 and CDR2 sequences are SQVTM and ANQGSEA. The DNA of the CDR3 is TGCAGCGCCGTGACAGATCAAAACTATGGCTACACCTTC. As protein: CSAVTDQNYGYTF.

The chain joins TRBV29-1 to TRBJ1-1; D remains ambiguous. The V and J ends lost 5 bases and 1 base respectively, with 8 bases between them. This CDR3 has 12 amino acids. CDR1 is SQVTM and CDR2 is ANQGSEA in the germline V gene. The CDR3: CSVLSPNTEAFF. The DNA for the CDR3 is TGCAGCGTTCTTAGTCCGAACACTGAAGCTTTCTTT.